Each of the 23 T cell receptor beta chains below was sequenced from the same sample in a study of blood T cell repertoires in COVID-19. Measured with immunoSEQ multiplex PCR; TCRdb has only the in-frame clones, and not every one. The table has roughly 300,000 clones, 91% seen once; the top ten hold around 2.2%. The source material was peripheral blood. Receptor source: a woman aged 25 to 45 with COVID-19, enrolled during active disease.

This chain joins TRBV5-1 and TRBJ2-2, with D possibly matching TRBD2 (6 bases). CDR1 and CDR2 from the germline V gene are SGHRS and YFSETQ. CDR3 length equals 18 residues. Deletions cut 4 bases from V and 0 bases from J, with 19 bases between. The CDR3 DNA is TGCGCCAGCAGCCCGGGTGGGGGGAGTCGCTCGAACACCGGGGAGCTGTTTTTT. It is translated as CASSPGGGSRSNTGELFF.

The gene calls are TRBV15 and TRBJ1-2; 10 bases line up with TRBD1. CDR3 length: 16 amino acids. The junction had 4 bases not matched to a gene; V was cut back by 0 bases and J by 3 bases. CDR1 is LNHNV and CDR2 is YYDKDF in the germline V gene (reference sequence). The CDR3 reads CATSRDLGTGDYGYTF. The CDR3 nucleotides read TGTGCCACCAGCAGAGATCTTGGGACAGGGGACTATGGCTACACCTTC.

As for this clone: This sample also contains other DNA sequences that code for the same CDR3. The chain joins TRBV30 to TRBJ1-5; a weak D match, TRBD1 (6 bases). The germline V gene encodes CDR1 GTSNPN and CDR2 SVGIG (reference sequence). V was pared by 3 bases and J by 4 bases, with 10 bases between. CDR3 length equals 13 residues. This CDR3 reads CAWSGTGNQPQHF. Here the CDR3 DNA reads TGTGCCTGGAGCGGTACAGGGAATCAGCCCCAGCATTTT.

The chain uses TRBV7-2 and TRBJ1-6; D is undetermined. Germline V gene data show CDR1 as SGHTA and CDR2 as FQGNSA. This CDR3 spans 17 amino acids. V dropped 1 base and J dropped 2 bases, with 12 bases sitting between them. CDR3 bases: TGTGCCAGCAGCTTAGACTTTGCGAGCACCTATAATTCACCCCTCCACTTT. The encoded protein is CASSLDFASTYNSPLHF.

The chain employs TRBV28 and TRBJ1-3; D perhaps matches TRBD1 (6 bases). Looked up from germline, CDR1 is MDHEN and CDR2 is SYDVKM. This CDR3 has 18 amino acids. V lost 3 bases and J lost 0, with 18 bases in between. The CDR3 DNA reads TGTGCCAGCAGTTTCCCGGGGGGCCTTCGTAGCTCTGGAAACACCATATATTTT. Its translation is CASSFPGGLRSSGNTIYF.

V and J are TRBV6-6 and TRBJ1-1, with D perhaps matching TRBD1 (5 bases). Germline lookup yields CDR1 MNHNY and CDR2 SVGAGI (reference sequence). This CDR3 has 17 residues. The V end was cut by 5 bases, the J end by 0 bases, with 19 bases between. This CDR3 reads CASSRGTKTGVNTEAFF. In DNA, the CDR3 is TGTGCCAGCAGTCGAGGAACAAAAACGGGGGTGAACACTGAAGCTTTCTTT.

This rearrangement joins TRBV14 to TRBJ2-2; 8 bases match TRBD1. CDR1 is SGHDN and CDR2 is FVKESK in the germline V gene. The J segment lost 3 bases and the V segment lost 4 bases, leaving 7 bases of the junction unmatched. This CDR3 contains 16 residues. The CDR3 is CASSPTDRAYTGELFF. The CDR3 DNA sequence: TGTGCCAGCAGCCCGACGGACAGGGCTTACACCGGGGAGCTGTTTTTT.

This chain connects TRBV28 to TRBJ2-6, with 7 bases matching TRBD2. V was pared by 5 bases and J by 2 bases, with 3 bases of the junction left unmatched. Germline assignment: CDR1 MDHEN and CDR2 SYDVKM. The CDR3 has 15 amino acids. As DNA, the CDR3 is TGTGCCAGCAGTCCGGGAGGAACTGGGGCCAACGTCCTGACTTTC. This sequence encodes CASSPGGTGANVLTF.

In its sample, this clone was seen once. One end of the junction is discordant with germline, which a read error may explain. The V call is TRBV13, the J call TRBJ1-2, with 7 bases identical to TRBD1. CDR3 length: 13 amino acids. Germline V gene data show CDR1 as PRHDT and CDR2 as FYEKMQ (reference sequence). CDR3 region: CASSSQDRTAWAF. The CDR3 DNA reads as TGTGCCAGCAGCTCACAGGACAGGACAGCGTGGGCCTTC.

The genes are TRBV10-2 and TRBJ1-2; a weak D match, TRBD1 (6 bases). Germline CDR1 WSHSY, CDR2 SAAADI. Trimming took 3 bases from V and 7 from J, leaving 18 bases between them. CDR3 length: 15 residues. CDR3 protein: CASSEWGGSMGGYTF. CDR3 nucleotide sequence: TGCGCCAGCAGTGAATGGGGGGGCAGTATGGGTGGCTACACCTTC.

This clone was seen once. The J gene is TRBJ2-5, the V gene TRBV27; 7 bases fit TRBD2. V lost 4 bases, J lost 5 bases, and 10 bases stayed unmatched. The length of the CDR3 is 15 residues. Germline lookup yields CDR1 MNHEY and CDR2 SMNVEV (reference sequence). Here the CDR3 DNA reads TGTGCCAGCAGTTATGGGGCGGGAGCTCGTGAGACCCAGTACTTC. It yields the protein CASSYGAGARETQYF.

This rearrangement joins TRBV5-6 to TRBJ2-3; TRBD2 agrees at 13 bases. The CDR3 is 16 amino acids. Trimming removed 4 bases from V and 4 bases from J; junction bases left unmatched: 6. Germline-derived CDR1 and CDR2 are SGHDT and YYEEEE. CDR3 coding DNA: TGTGCCAGCAGCCAGGGACTAGCGGGAAAGGCAGATACGCAGTATTTT. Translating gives CASSQGLAGKADTQYF. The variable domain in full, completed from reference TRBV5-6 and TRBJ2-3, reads DAGVTQSPTHLIKTRGQQVTLRCSPKSGHDTVSWYQQALGQGPQFIFQYYEEEERQRGNFPDRFSGHQFPNYSSELNVNALLLGDSALYLCASSQGLAGKADTQYFGPGTRLTVL.

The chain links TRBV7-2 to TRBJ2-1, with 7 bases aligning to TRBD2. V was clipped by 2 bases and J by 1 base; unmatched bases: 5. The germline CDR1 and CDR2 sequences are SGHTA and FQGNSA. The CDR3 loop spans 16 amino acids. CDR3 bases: TGTGCCAGCAGCTTAAGCCGGGAGGTATCCTACAATGAGCAGTTCTTC. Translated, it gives CASSLSREVSYNEQFF.

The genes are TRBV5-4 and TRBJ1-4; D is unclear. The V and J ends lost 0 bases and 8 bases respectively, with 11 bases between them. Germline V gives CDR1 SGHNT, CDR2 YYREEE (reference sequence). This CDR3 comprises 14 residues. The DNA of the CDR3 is TGTGCCAGCAGCTTGGGGGCCGCTCGGGAAAAACTGTTTTTT. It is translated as CASSLGAAREKLFF.

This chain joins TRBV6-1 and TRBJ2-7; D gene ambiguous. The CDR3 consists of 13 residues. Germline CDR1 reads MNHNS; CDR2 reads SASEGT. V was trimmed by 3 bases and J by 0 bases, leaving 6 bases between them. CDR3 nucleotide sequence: TGTGCCAGCAGTGACAGAAGCTCCTACGAGCAGTACTTC. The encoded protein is CASSDRSSYEQYF.

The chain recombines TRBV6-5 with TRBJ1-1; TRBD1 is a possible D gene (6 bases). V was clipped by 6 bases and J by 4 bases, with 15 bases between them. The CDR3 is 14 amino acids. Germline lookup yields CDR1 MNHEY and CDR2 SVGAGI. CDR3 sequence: CASRPRGSVTEAFF. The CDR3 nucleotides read TGTGCCAGCAGGCCCAGGGGTTCAGTCACTGAAGCTTTCTTT.

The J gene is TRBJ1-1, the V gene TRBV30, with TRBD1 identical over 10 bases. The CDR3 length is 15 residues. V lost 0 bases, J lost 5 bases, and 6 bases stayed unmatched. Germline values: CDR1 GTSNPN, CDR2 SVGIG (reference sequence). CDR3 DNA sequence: TGTGCCTGGAGTGTACTGGGGACAGGGGTGACTGAAGCTTTCTTT. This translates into CAWSVLGTGVTEAFF. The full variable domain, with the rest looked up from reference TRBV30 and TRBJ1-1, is SQTIHQWPATLVQPVGSPLSLECTVEGTSNPNLYWYRQAAGRGLQLLFYSVGIGQISSEVPQNLSASRPQDRQFILSSKKLLLSDSGFYLCAWSVLGTGVTEAFFGQGTRLTVV.

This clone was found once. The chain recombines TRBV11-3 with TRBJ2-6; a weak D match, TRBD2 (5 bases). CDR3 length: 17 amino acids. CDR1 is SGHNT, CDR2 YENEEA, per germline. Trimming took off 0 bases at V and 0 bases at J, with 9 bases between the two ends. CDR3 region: CASSLEPGISGANVLTF. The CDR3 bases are TGTGCCAGCAGCTTAGAACCGGGGATCTCTGGGGCCAACGTCCTGACTTTC.

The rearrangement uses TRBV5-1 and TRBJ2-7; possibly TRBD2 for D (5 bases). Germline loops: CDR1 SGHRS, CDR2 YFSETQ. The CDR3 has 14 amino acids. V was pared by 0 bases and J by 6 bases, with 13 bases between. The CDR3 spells CASSLGALSAEQYF. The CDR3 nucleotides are TGCGCCAGCAGCTTGGGGGCTCTTAGCGCCGAGCAGTACTTC. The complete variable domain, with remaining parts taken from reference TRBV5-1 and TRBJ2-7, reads KAGVTQTPRYLIKTRGQQVTLSCSPISGHRSVSWYQQTPGQGLQFLFEYFSETQRNKGNFPGRFSGRQFSNSRSEMNVSTLELGDSALYLCASSLGALSAEQYFGPGTRLTVT.

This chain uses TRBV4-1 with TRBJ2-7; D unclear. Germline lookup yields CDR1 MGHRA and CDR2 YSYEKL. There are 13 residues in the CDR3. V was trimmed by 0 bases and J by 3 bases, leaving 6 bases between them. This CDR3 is CASSQDHGYEQYF. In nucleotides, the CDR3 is TGCGCCAGCAGCCAAGACCACGGCTACGAGCAGTACTTC.

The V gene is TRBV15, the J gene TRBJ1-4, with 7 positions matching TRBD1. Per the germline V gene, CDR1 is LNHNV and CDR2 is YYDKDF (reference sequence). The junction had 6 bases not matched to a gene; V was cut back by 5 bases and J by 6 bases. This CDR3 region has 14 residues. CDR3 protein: CATSPGQKHEKLFF. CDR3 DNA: TGTGCCACCAGCCCGGGACAGAAACATGAAAAACTGTTTTTT.

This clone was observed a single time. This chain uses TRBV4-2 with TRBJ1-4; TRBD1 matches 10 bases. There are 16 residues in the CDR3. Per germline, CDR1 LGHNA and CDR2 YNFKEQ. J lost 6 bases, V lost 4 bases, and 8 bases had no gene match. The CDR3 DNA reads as TGTGCCAGCAGCCGGCCAACCGGGACAGGGGATGAAAAACTGTTTTTT. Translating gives CASSRPTGTGDEKLFF.

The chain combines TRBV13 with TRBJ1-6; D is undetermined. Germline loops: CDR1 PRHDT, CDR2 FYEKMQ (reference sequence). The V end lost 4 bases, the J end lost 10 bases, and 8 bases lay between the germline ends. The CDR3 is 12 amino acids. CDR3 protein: CASSSSLSPLHF. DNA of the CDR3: TGTGCCAGCAGCTCGTCCCTGTCACCCCTCCACTTT. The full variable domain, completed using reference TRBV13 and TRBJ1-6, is AAGVIQSPRHLIKEKRETATLKCYPIPRHDTVYWYQQGPGQDPQFLISFYEKMQSDKGSIPDRFSAQQFSDYHSELNMSSLELGDSALYFCASSSSLSPLHFGNGTRLTVT.